The 14 T cell receptor beta chains given below trace back to one sample, sequenced in a study of graft-versus-host responses after intestinal transplantation. Their specific antigens are unknown. The assay was immunoSEQ multiplex PCR, and TCRdb's table has in-frame clones only and misses some. The sample has more than 65,000 clones, around 90% seen once. Source: unstimulated CD8+ T cells sorted from spleen or lymph node cells, taken before transplant. The receptors derive from a human donor who was the organ donor for an intestinal transplant.

The rearrangement uses TRBV11-2 and TRBJ2-7; D is perhaps TRBD1 (5 bases). The V gene lost 5 bases and the J gene lost 6 bases, with 8 bases spanning the gap. CDR3 length equals 11 residues. Germline V gene data show CDR1 as SGHAT and CDR2 as FQNNGV. The CDR3 reads CASSAGLEQYF. DNA of the CDR3: TGTGCCAGCAGCGCAGGGCTCGAGCAGTACTTC.

This clone has just one count. V is TRBV9 and J is TRBJ2-1; 8 positions agree with TRBD1. The CDR3 is 15 amino acids. In germline, CDR1 is SGDLS, CDR2 YYNGEE. The V gene end was trimmed by 3 bases and the J gene end by 5 bases; junction bases not matched to a gene: 7. The CDR3 nucleotides are TGTGCCAGCAGCGCGACCGGGACAGGACACAATGAGCAGTTCTTC. Protein product: CASSATGTGHNEQFF.

The CDR3 DNA reads TGTGCCAGCAGCTTGGGCTTCAGTTGGTCCTACAATGAGCAGTTCTTC. Translating gives CASSLGFSWSYNEQFF. The V and J genes are TRBV11-2 and TRBJ2-1, with D hard to call. V was shortened by 3 bases and J by 1 base, with 13 bases between the two germline ends. Germline V gene sequence: CDR1 SGHAT, CDR2 FQNNGV. This CDR3 has 16 residues.

The chain links TRBV12-5 to TRBJ2-5; 7 bases line up with TRBD1. J was trimmed by 2 bases and V by 6 bases; bases with no gene match: 12. The CDR3 is 16 amino acids. CDR1 and CDR2 (germline): LGHNT, FRNRAP. CDR3 coding DNA: TGTGCTAGTGGCCGGCCGGATGGCAGGGGGCAAGAGACCCAGTACTTC. It is translated as CASGRPDGRGQETQYF. The complete variable domain, with remaining parts taken from reference TRBV12-5 and TRBJ2-5, reads DARVTQTPRHKVTEMGQEVTMRCQPILGHNTVFWYRQTMMQGLELLAYFRNRAPLDDSGMPKDRFSAEMPDATLATLKIQPSEPRDSAVYFCASGRPDGRGQETQYFGPGTRLLVL.

The J gene is TRBJ2-7, the V gene TRBV11-2; D may be TRBD2 (6 bases). This CDR3 region has 13 residues. CDR1 is SGHAT, CDR2 FQNNGV, per germline. The germline V and J ends were trimmed by 4 bases and 7 bases, with 14 bases remaining between them. The CDR3 sequence: CASSSREVQEQYF. DNA for the CDR3: TGTGCCAGCAGCTCGAGGGAGGTACAAGAGCAGTACTTC. Filled out from reference TRBV11-2 and TRBJ2-7, the complete variable domain reads EAGVAQSPRYKIIEKRQSVAFWCNPISGHATLYWYQQILGQGPKLLIQFQNNGVVDDSQLPKDRFSAERLKGVDSTLKIQPAKLEDSAVYLCASSSREVQEQYFGPGTRLTVT.

DNA of the CDR3: TGTGCCAGCAGCTGGGCACAGCAAGAGACCCAGTACTTC. Translating it yields CASSWAQQETQYF. The chain employs TRBV5-6 and TRBJ2-5, with no clear D. Trimming took 3 bases from V and 2 from J, leaving 8 bases between them. There are 13 residues in the CDR3. Germline V gene sequence: CDR1 SGHDT, CDR2 YYEEEE.

This chain joins TRBV9 and TRBJ1-4; 7 bases map to TRBD1. Germline trimming cut 3 bases from V and 4 bases from J; bases unmatched to any gene: 6. This CDR3 region has 15 residues. CDR1 is SGDLS and CDR2 is YYNGEE in the germline V gene. The CDR3 sequence is CASSAETGSNEKLFF. The CDR3 region has the DNA TGTGCCAGCAGCGCAGAGACAGGGAGTAATGAAAAACTGTTTTTT.

This sequence joins TRBV7-6 and TRBJ2-7, with no clear D. Germline CDR1 reads SGHVS; CDR2 reads FNYEAQ. V was shortened by 1 base and J by 0 bases, with 7 bases between the two germline ends. This CDR3 has 14 amino acids. CDR3 region: CASSLEVSSYEQYF. The CDR3 DNA follows: TGTGCCAGCAGCTTAGAAGTGAGCTCCTACGAGCAGTACTTC.

The chain links TRBV9 to TRBJ1-3, with TRBD1 matching 8 bases. The CDR3 sequence is 17 residues long. Germline CDR1 is SGDLS and CDR2 is YYNGEE. V trimming: 4 bases; J trimming: 0 bases; junction bases outside the gene matches: 9. Here the CDR3 DNA reads TGTGCCAGCAGCCTCCCCGGGACAGGAGACTCTGGAAACACCATATATTTT. Protein sequence: CASSLPGTGDSGNTIYF.

CDR3 DNA sequence: TGTGCCAGCAGCTTTTGGAGGGCTGAAGCTTTCTTT. Protein: CASSFWRAEAFF. This chain uses TRBV7-9 with TRBJ1-1; D is unresolved. The germline V gene has CDR1 SEHNR and CDR2 FQNEAQ (reference sequence). V shed 3 bases and J shed 6 bases, with 8 bases lying between them. The CDR3 loop spans 12 amino acids.

This clone was detected only once. The V call is TRBV6-5, the J call TRBJ2-1; TRBD1 matches at 11 bases. CDR1 and CDR2 from the germline V gene are MNHEY and SVGAGI. CDR3 length: 15 amino acids. J was trimmed by 5 bases and V by 6 bases; bases with no gene match: 6. This CDR3 reads CASSRGQGADNEQFF. The CDR3 nucleotides are TGTGCCAGCAGCCGCGGACAGGGGGCCGACAATGAGCAGTTCTTC.

V is TRBV9 and J is TRBJ2-1; 12 nucleotides match TRBD2. Germline V gene lookup returns CDR1 SGDLS and CDR2 YYNGEE. V was pared by 3 bases and J by 4 bases, with 8 bases of the junction left unmatched. The CDR3 is 17 amino acids. Here the CDR3 DNA reads TGTGCCAGCAGCGGACAACTAGCGGGGGGCCTTTACAATGAGCAGTTCTTC. Amino acid sequence: CASSGQLAGGLYNEQFF.

The V call is TRBV4-1, the J call TRBJ1-2; no reliable D call. Trimming removed 1 base from V and 4 bases from J, with 7 bases in between. The length of the CDR3 is 13 residues. Germline V gene sequence: CDR1 MGHRA, CDR2 YSYEKL. CDR3 loop: CASSQVVFYGYTF. Written as DNA, the CDR3 is TGCGCCAGCAGCCAAGTCGTCTTCTATGGCTACACCTTC.

V usage is TRBV7-9 and J usage is TRBJ2-1, with 10 bases fitting TRBD2. Losses at the gene ends were 1 base for V and 5 bases for J; bases not matched to a gene: 5. This CDR3 has 16 residues. Per the germline V gene, CDR1 is SEHNR and CDR2 is FQNEAQ (reference sequence). The CDR3 nucleotides are TGTGCCAGCAGCTTAGTTAGCGGGGGGCCCGACAATGAGCAGTTCTTC. Translating gives CASSLVSGGPDNEQFF.